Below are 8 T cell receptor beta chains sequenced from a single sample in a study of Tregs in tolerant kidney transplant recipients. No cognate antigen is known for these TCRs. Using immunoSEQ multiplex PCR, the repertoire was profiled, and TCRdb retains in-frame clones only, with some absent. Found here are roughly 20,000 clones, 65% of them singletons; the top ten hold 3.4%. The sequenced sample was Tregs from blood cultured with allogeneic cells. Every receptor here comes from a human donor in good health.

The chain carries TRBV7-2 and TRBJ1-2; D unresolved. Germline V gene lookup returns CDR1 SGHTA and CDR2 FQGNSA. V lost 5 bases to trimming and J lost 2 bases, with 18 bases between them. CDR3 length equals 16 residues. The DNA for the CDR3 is TGTGCCAGCAGCCAAGAGGGAAGAGGGCGAAACTATGGCTACACCTTC. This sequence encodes CASSQEGRGRNYGYTF. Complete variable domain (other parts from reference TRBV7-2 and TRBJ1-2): GAGVSQSPSNKVTEKGKDVELRCDPISGHTALYWYRQSLGQGLEFLIYFQGNSAPDKSGLPSDRFSAERTGGSVSTLTIQRTQQEDSAVYLCASSQEGRGRNYGYTFGSGTRLTVV.

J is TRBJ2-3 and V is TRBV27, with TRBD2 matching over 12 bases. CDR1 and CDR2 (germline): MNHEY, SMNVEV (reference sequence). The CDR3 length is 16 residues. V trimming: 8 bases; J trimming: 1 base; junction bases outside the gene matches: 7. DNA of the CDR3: TGTGCCAGCCGACTAGCGGGGGCCTCTGGCACAGATACGCAGTATTTT. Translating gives CASRLAGASGTDTQYF.

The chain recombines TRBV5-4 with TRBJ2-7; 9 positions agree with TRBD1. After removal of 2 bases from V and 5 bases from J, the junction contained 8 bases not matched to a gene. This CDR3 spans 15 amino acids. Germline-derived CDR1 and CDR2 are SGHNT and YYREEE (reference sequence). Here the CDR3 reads CASSFRDRAMDEQYF. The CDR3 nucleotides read TGTGCCAGCAGCTTTAGGGACAGGGCCATGGACGAGCAGTACTTC.

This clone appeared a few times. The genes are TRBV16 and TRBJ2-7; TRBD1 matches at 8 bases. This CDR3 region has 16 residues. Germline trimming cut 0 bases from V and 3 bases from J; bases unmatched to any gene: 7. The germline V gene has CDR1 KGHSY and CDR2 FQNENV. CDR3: CASSQSRQGAFYEQYF. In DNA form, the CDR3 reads TGTGCCAGCAGCCAATCGAGGCAGGGGGCCTTCTACGAGCAGTACTTC.

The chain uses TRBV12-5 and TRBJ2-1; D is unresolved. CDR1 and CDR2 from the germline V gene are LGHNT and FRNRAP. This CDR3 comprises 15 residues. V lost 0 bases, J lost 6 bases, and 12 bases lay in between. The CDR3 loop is CASGLVTPTRNEQFF. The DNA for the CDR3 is TGTGCTAGTGGTTTGGTAACCCCCACGCGCAATGAGCAGTTCTTC.

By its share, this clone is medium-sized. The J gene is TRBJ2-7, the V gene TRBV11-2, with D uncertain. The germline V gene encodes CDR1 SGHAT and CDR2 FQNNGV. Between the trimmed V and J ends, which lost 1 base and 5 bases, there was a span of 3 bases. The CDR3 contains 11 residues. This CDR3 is CASSLVDEQYF. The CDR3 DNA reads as TGTGCCAGCAGCTTAGTGGACGAGCAGTACTTC.

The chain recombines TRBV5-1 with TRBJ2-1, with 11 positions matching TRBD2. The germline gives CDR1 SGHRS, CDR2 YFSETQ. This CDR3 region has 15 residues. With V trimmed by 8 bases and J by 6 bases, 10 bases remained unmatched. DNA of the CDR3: TGCGCCAGTGCCGCAGGGACTAGCGGCTCCAATGAGCAGTTCTTC. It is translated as CASAAGTSGSNEQFF.

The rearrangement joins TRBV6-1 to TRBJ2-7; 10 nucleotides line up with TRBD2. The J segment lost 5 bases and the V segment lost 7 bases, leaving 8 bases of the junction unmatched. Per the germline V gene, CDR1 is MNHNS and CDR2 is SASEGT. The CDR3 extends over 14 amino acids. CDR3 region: CASKSGTSVDEQYF. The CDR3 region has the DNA TGTGCCAGCAAATCCGGGACTAGCGTGGACGAGCAGTACTTC.